This T cell receptor (beta chain) was captured by sequencing in a study of T cells and Merkel cell carcinoma outcomes (dated by TCRdb to the early 2020s). In terms of the full investigation: The study looked at whether the tumor T-cell repertoire and T-cell density could predict clinical outcome in patients with Merkel cell carcinoma. Here is what the overall study found, with its caveats: According to the report, clinical outcomes in Merkel cell carcinoma patients could be predicted using T-cell density together with features of the T-cell repertoire.

Concerning this clone: Its cognate antigen has yet to be identified. It has no much larger one-base neighbor in the sample; base qualities were not kept.

The CDR3 runs 17 amino acids, cysteine and phenylalanine included. Only the CDR3 DNA is retained, 51 bases long and in frame from the first base. Reading the germline V gene gives CDR1 SGDLS and CDR2 YYNGEE. V is pruned by 0 bases and J by 8 bases, leaving 12 bases of the junction without a gene match. Receptors were amplified or captured by the immunoSEQ multiplex PCR assay. Here the immuneACCESS table is served through TCRdb, limited to in-frame sequences with V and J called. Missing clones are a known gap in these copies; in checked studies unresolved V genes cover under half, and the rest lacks a known reason. The sample yields 12,000 to 15,000 clones; about nine tenths were counted once. Of the sample, 1.5% to 2% is held by the ten largest clones. Samples came from patients with Merkel cell carcinoma.

The chain is encoded by TRBV9 joined to TRBJ1-1, with TRBD1 matching 11 junction bases. Input material: tumor tissue from Merkel cell carcinoma. The TCR was taken from a human donor with Merkel cell carcinoma. The CDR3 here reads CASSVAPGQGEPNEAFF. The base sequence is TGTGCCAGCAGCGTAGCACCGGGACAGGGGGAACCCAACGAAGCTTTCTTT.